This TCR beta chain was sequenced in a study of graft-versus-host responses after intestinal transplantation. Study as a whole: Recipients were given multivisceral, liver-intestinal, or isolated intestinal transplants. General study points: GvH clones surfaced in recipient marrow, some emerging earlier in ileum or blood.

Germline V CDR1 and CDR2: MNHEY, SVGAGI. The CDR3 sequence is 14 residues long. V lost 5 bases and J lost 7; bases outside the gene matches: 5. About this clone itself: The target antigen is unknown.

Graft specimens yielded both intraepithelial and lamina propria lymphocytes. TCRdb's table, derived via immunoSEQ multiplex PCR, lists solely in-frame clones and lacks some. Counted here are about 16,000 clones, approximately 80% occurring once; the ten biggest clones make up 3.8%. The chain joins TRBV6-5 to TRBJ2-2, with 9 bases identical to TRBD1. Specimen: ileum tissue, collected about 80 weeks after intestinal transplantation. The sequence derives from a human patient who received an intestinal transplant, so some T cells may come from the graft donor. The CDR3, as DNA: TGTGCCAGCAGTGCACAGGGGGCGAACGGGGAGCTGTTTTTT. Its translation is CASSAQGANGELFF.